Presented here are 29 T cell receptor beta chains from one specimen sequenced in a study of identical twins. TCRdb recomputed calls from the 5' RACE reads with MiXCR, one row per CDR3 protein. The sample shows about 470,000 distinct CDR3 sequences, 24% of them seen only once. These data were also reused for a study on T cells expressing NK-cell markers.

The sequenced sample was CD4+ T cells sorted from blood. The receptor set was obtained from a woman in her late teens or twenties in good health.

The V gene is TRBV5-1, the J gene TRBJ2-5; 7 bases are shared with TRBD1. V lost 2 bases and J lost 9; bases outside the gene matches: 16. Germline V gene lookup returns CDR1 SGHRS and CDR2 YFSETQ. This CDR3 has 16 amino acids. CDR3 residues: CASSFRQGVPPGSQYF. CDR3 coding DNA: TGCGCCAGCAGCTTTCGGCAGGGGGTCCCCCCAGGATCCCAGTACTTC.

This rearrangement joins TRBV12-3 or TRBV12-4 to TRBJ2-1, with TRBD2 identical over 8 bases. J was trimmed by 9 bases and V by 3 bases; bases with no gene match: 13. This CDR3 region has 16 residues. The CDR3 reads CASSFGSGTPPGEQFF. The DNA of the CDR3 is TGTGCCAGCAGTTTTGGTAGCGGGACCCCGCCTGGTGAGCAGTTCTTC.

The table lists this clonotype with a few counts. CDR3 in amino acids: CASSLRSGETDTQYF. Here the CDR3 DNA reads TGTGCCAGCAGCTTACGGTCGGGAGAGACAGATACGCAGTATTTT. The V gene is TRBV7-8, the J gene TRBJ2-3, with D tentatively TRBD2 (6 bases). The germline V and J ends were trimmed by 2 bases and 3 bases, with 12 bases remaining between them. CDR1 SGHVS and CDR2 FQNEAQ come from the germline V gene. This CDR3 has 15 residues.

The gene calls are TRBV4-3 and TRBJ2-5; TRBD1 is a possible D gene (7 bases). V lost 0 bases and J lost 5, with 16 bases in between. The CDR3 loop spans 16 amino acids. Germline loops: CDR1 LGHNA, CDR2 YSLEER. This chain's CDR3 is CASSQDLWAGGETQYF. The CDR3 DNA is TGCGCCAGCAGCCAAGACCTGTGGGCAGGGGGGGAGACCCAGTACTTC.

This clonotype was observed a few times. The CDR3 loop reads CASSVTRTEAFF. Here the CDR3 DNA reads TGTGCCAGCAGTGTAACAAGGACTGAAGCTTTCTTT. The chain links TRBV12-3 or TRBV12-4 to TRBJ1-1, with D unresolved. The V and J ends lost 5 bases and 5 bases respectively, with 9 bases between them. There are 12 residues in the CDR3.

This clonotype was recorded many times. The chain links TRBV5-1 to TRBJ2-3; D call uncertain. The CDR3 spans 14 residues. Germline V gene lookup returns CDR1 SGHRS and CDR2 YFSETQ. V dropped 1 base and J dropped 1 base, with 7 bases sitting between them. The CDR3 is CASSLPGRTDTQYF. The CDR3 nucleotides read TGCGCCAGCAGCTTGCCCGGCCGCACAGATACGCAGTATTTT.

This clonotype was observed once. The chain carries TRBV12-3 or TRBV12-4 and TRBJ1-1; 10 bases match TRBD1. Trimming removed 4 bases from V and 1 base from J; junction bases left unmatched: 3. There are 15 residues in the CDR3. Here the CDR3 DNA reads TGTGCCAGCAGTTGGCGACAGGGGGCGAACACTGAAGCTTTCTTT. It translates to CASSWRQGANTEAFF.

The gene calls are TRBV5-1 and TRBJ1-2; TRBD1 matches at 7 bases. The germline gives CDR1 SGHRS, CDR2 YFSETQ. CDR3 length equals 17 residues. With V trimmed by 5 bases and J by 0 bases, 13 bases remained unmatched. CDR3 in DNA: TGCGCCAGCAGGGCTCGCCTGTCCAGGGGGTCTAACTATGGCTACACCTTC. It encodes CASRARLSRGSNYGYTF.

This clonotype was observed a handful of times. The chain joins TRBV7-4 to TRBJ2-7; unclear D gene. The ends were cut back, 1 base at V and 2 bases at J, with 9 bases in the middle. Per germline, CDR1 SGHVT and CDR2 SQSDAQ. This CDR3 region has 14 residues. The CDR3 protein is CASSLVWQPYEQYF. CDR3 nucleotide sequence: TGTGCCAGCAGCTTAGTTTGGCAGCCCTACGAGCAGTACTTC.

The chain combines TRBV7-8 with TRBJ2-1; 7 bases are a match to TRBD1. Germline values: CDR1 SGHVS, CDR2 FQNEAQ. Trimming cost V 4 bases and J 7 bases; bases outside gene matches: 10. CDR3 size: 15 residues. The CDR3 spells CASSSKRDSRNEQFF. CDR3 coding DNA: TGTGCCAGCAGCTCGAAGAGGGACAGTAGGAATGAGCAGTTCTTC.

The chain recombines TRBV6-6 with TRBJ1-2; D perhaps matches TRBD1 (5 bases). CDR3 length equals 12 residues. The germline V gene encodes CDR1 MNHNY and CDR2 SVGAGI (reference sequence). V was shortened by 5 bases and J by 5 bases, with 9 bases between the two germline ends. The CDR3: CASSQQEYGYTF. CDR3 nucleotide sequence: TGTGCCAGCAGTCAACAGGAGTATGGCTACACCTTC.

V usage is TRBV20-1 and J usage is TRBJ2-3; TRBD1 aligns across 7 bases. The V and J ends lost 6 bases and 0 bases, in that order; junction bases with no gene match: 6. The CDR3 extends over 14 amino acids. CDR1 and CDR2 from the germline V gene are DFQATT and SNEGSKA (reference sequence). The CDR3 DNA reads TGCAGTGCCATGAGACAGGGAAGCACAGATACGCAGTATTTT. Protein sequence: CSAMRQGSTDTQYF.

The chain employs TRBV7-2 and TRBJ2-7, with 14 bases identical to TRBD2. Per the germline V gene, CDR1 is SGHTA and CDR2 is FQGNSA. V lost 2 bases to trimming and J lost 1 base; unmatched junction nucleotides: 1. The CDR3 runs to 16 residues. As DNA, the CDR3 is TGTGCCAGCAGCTTACGGACTAGCGGGAGGTCCTACGAGCAGTACTTC. The encoded protein is CASSLRTSGRSYEQYF. Full variable domain (missing parts from reference TRBV7-2 and TRBJ2-7): GAGVSQSPSNKVTEKGKDVELRCDPISGHTALYWYRQSLGQGLEFLIYFQGNSAPDKSGLPSDRFSAERTGGSVSTLTIQRTQQEDSAVYLCASSLRTSGRSYEQYFGPGTRLTVT.

This clonotype was counted a few times. The J gene is TRBJ2-5, the V gene TRBV28; D might be TRBD2 (6 bases). The V gene's germline CDR1 is MDHEN and CDR2 SYDVKM. This CDR3 has 12 amino acids. V was clipped by 10 bases and J by 5 bases, with 14 bases between them. The CDR3 protein is CATSGLGETQYF. CDR3 in DNA: TGTGCCACCTCGGGACTCGGGGAGACCCAGTACTTC.

This chain joins TRBV7-2 and TRBJ2-1, with TRBD1 as a possible D gene (6 bases). This CDR3 has 14 amino acids. Germline assignment: CDR1 SGHTA and CDR2 FQGNSA. Between the trimmed V and J ends, which lost 1 base and 13 bases, there was a span of 17 bases. CDR3 region: CASSLGRGPKFQFF. DNA for the CDR3: TGTGCCAGCAGCTTAGGCAGGGGCCCTAAGTTTCAGTTCTTC.

The chain combines TRBV9 with TRBJ2-3, with a possible D match to TRBD2 (7 bases). Germline V gene data show CDR1 as SGDLS and CDR2 as YYNGEE. V dropped 6 bases and J dropped 0 bases, with 26 bases sitting between them. The CDR3 length is 19 residues. The CDR3 DNA reads as TGTGCCAGCAACTCGGGGGGCAGGGGTGCTAGCCAGAGCACAGATACGCAGTATTTT. This encodes CASNSGGRGASQSTDTQYF. The whole variable domain, filled in from reference TRBV9 and TRBJ2-3, reads DSGVTQTPKHLITATGQRVTLRCSPRSGDLSVYWYQQSLDQGLQFLIQYYNGEERAKGNILERFSAQQFPDLHSELNLSSLELGDSALYFCASNSGGRGASQSTDTQYFGPGTRLTVL.

This clonotype was observed a handful of times. The chain uses TRBV28 and TRBJ1-1; a possible D gene is TRBD1 (6 bases). Germline loops: CDR1 MDHEN, CDR2 SYDVKM. Deletions cut 7 bases from V and 4 bases from J, with 16 bases between. This CDR3 is built from 14 residues. The CDR3 sequence is CASTTGGSGTEAFF. CDR3 DNA sequence: TGTGCCAGCACTACTGGGGGCAGTGGCACTGAAGCTTTCTTT. Supplemented by reference TRBV28 and TRBJ1-1, the full variable domain reads DVKVTQSSRYLVKRTGEKVFLECVQDMDHENMFWYRQDPGLGLRLIYFSYDVKMKEKGDIPEGYSVSREKKERFSLILESASTNQTSMYLCASTTGGSGTEAFFGQGTRLTVV.

The V and J genes are TRBV19 and TRBJ1-6; D might be TRBD1 (5 bases). CDR1 and CDR2 (germline): LNHDA, SQIVND (reference sequence). Trimming left V 3 bases short and J 6 bases short, with 18 bases between. The CDR3 runs to 17 residues. In DNA, the CDR3 is TGTGCCAGTAGTATTCATCGGGGGTTTTCGAGTAATTCACCCCTCCACTTT. It encodes CASSIHRGFSSNSPLHF.

The sample holds many counts of this clonotype. The J gene is TRBJ2-2, the V gene TRBV6-5, with 9 bases aligning to TRBD2. Germline CDR1 MNHEY, CDR2 SVGAGI. Losses at the gene ends were 2 bases for V and 7 bases for J; bases not matched to a gene: 8. The CDR3 totals 16 residues. This CDR3 is CASSYLAGGQVGELFF. In nucleotides, the CDR3 is TGTGCCAGCAGTTACCTGGCGGGGGGGCAGGTCGGGGAGCTGTTTTTT.

The genes are TRBV6-1 and TRBJ2-3, with a weak D call TRBD2 (6 bases). The CDR3 spans 14 residues. V shed 7 bases and J shed 0 bases, with 11 bases lying between them. Per germline, CDR1 MNHNS and CDR2 SASEGT. CDR3 bases: TGTGCCAGCAAACCCGGGACTAGCACAGATACGCAGTATTTT. Its translation is CASKPGTSTDTQYF.

The chain has TRBV12-3 or TRBV12-4 and TRBJ2-7; 10 bases map to TRBD1. This CDR3 is 14 amino acids long. V lost 4 bases, J lost 6 bases, and 6 bases stayed unmatched. Here the CDR3 reads CASSSRDRGGEQYF. Here the CDR3 DNA reads TGTGCCAGCAGTTCTCGGGACAGGGGAGGCGAGCAGTACTTC.

In its sample, this clonotype was seen a few times. CDR3 protein: CASSLIGSGKNIQYF. Written as DNA, the CDR3 is TGTGCCAGCAGTTTGATAGGATCTGGCAAAAACATTCAGTACTTC. This chain connects TRBV12-3 or TRBV12-4 to TRBJ2-4; D uncertain. The length of the CDR3 is 15 residues. Trimming took off 3 bases at V and 3 bases at J, with 12 bases between the two ends.

This chain joins TRBV11-3 and TRBJ2-4; 7 positions agree with TRBD2. J was trimmed by 9 bases and V by 7 bases; bases with no gene match: 6. In germline, CDR1 is SGHNT, CDR2 YENEEA. The CDR3 length is 12 residues. CDR3 sequence: CASKGWGGIQYF. CDR3 nucleotides: TGTGCCAGCAAAGGATGGGGGGGCATTCAGTACTTC.

The rearrangement links TRBV20-1 to TRBJ1-1; unclear D gene. The germline V gene encodes CDR1 DFQATT and CDR2 SNEGSKA (reference sequence). The CDR3 has 11 amino acids. The CDR3 is CSAHPGNEAFF. The DNA of the CDR3 is TGCAGCGCACACCCTGGGAACGAAGCTTTCTTT.

This clonotype was observed a handful of times. The chain employs TRBV10-3 and TRBJ1-2, with 9 bases identical to TRBD1. The CDR3 consists of 11 residues. Germline V CDR1 and CDR2: ENHRY, SYGVKD. V dropped 10 bases and J dropped 9; count of bases not matched to a gene: 6. The chain's CDR3 is CASRTGDSYTF. Here the CDR3 DNA reads TGTGCCAGCCGGACAGGGGATAGCTACACCTTC.

In its sample, this clonotype was seen a few times. The CDR3 reads CATSVRLAGGDTQYF. The CDR3 region has the DNA TGTGCCACCAGCGTTCGACTAGCGGGTGGAGATACGCAGTATTTT. V is TRBV15 and J is TRBJ2-3, with TRBD2 matching 10 bases. V shed 5 bases, J shed 5 bases, and the junction held 7 bases outside the gene matches. Germline-derived CDR1 and CDR2 are LNHNV and YYDKDF (reference sequence). The CDR3 loop spans 15 amino acids. The variable domain in full, completed from reference TRBV15 and TRBJ2-3, reads DAMVIQNPRYQVTQFGKPVTLSCSQTLNHNVMYWYQQKSSQAPKLLFHYYDKDFNNEADTPDNFQSRRPNTSFCFLDIRSPGLGDTAMYLCATSVRLAGGDTQYFGPGTRLTVL.

The CDR3 loop is CSASRGAREQFF. Here the CDR3 DNA reads TGCAGTGCTAGTCGGGGGGCGCGTGAGCAGTTCTTC. The V gene is TRBV20-1, the J gene TRBJ2-1; a weak D match, TRBD2 (7 bases). Germline CDR1 is DFQATT and CDR2 is SNEGSKA (reference sequence). The CDR3 is 12 amino acids. Trimming removed 3 bases at V and 9 bases at J, with 12 bases between.

This clonotype was found a few times. This rearrangement joins TRBV9 to TRBJ2-7; 12 bases line up with TRBD2. Germline assignment: CDR1 SGDLS and CDR2 YYNGEE. V was clipped by 4 bases and J by 2 bases; unmatched bases: 1. The CDR3 totals 14 residues. The CDR3 sequence: CASSTSGGTYEQYF. CDR3 nucleotides: TGTGCCAGCAGCACTAGCGGGGGGACCTACGAGCAGTACTTC.

The chain links TRBV5-1 to TRBJ2-5; D is unclear. The length of the CDR3 is 14 residues. Germline V CDR1 and CDR2: SGHRS, YFSETQ. V was pared by 0 bases and J by 1 base, with 7 bases between. As DNA, the CDR3 is TGCGCCAGCAGCTTGGCCCCCGGCCAAGAGACCCAGTACTTC. This gives the protein CASSLAPGQETQYF.